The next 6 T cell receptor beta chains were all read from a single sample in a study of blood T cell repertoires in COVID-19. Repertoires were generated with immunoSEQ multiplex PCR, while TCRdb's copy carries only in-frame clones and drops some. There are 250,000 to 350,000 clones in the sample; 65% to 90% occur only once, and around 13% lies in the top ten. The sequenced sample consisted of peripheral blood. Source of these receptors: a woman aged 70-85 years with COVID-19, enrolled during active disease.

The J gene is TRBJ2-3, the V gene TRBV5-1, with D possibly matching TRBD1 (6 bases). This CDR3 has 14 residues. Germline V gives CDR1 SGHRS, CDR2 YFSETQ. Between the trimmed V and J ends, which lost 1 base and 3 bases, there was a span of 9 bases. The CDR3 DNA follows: TGCGCCAGCAGCTTGAGGCAGGGGACAGATACGCAGTATTTT. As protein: CASSLRQGTDTQYF.

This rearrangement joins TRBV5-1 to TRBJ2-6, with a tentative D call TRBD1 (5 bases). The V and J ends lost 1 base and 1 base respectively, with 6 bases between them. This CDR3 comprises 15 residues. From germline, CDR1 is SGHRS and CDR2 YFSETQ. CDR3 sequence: CASSLSGSGANVLTF. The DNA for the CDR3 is TGCGCCAGCAGCTTGTCAGGGTCTGGGGCCAACGTCCTGACTTTC.

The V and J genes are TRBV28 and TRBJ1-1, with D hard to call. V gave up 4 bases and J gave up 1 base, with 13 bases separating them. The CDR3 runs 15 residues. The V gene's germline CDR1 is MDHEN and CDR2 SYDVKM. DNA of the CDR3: TGTGCCAGCAGTTCCCGGCAGGCGACGAACACTGAAGCTTTCTTT. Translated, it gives CASSSRQATNTEAFF. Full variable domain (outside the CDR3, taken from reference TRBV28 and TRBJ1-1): DVKVTQSSRYLVKRTGEKVFLECVQDMDHENMFWYRQDPGLGLRLIYFSYDVKMKEKGDIPEGYSVSREKKERFSLILESASTNQTSMYLCASSSRQATNTEAFFGQGTRLTVV.

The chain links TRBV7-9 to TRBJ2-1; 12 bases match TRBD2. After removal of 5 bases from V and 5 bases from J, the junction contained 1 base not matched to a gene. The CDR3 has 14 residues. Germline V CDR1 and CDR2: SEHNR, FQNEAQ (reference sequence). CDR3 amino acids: CASSRTSGNNEQFF. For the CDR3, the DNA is TGTGCCAGCAGCCGGACTAGCGGGAACAATGAGCAGTTCTTC.

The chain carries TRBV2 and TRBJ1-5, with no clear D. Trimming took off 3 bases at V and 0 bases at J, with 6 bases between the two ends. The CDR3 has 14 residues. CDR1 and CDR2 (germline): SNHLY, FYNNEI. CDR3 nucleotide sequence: TGTGCCAGCAGTGAGATCTATAGCAATCAGCCCCAGCATTTT. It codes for CASSEIYSNQPQHF. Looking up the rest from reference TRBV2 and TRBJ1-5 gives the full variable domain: EPEVTQTPSHQVTQMGQEVILRCVPISNHLYFYWYRQILGQKVEFLVSFYNNEISEKSEIFDDQFSVERPDGSNFTLKIRSTKLEDSAMYFCASSEIYSNQPQHFGDGTRLSIL.

The CDR3 region is CATSDGFAGQGWVEETQYF. The CDR3 DNA follows: TGTGCCACCAGTGATGGTTTTGCAGGACAGGGATGGGTGGAGGAGACCCAGTACTTC. V usage is TRBV24-1 and J usage is TRBJ2-5; 8 nucleotides agree with TRBD1. The J segment lost 5 bases and the V segment lost 3 bases, leaving 19 bases of the junction unmatched. CDR3 length: 19 amino acids. CDR1 and CDR2 from the germline V gene are KGHDR and SFDVKD.